The 30 T cell receptor beta chains presented below share a single source sample, sequenced in a study of CD4+ T cells in melanoma. Some clones are missing from TCRdb's copy, which holds only in-frame ones; the method was immunoSEQ multiplex PCR. The repertoire holds some 20,000 clones, with 83% as singletons. Sequenced material: cells from a culture (not recorded whether cultured in vitro). These receptors all stem from a human donor with melanoma.

This chain connects TRBV7-2 to TRBJ2-2; no clear D gene. The germline V gene has CDR1 SGHTA and CDR2 FQGNSA. The CDR3 has 14 amino acids. Trimming pared 3 bases from V and 3 bases from J, leaving 8 bases between. The CDR3 region is CASSFDWYTGELFF. CDR3 coding DNA: TGTGCCAGCAGCTTTGACTGGTACACCGGGGAGCTGTTTTTT.

The J gene is TRBJ2-7, the V gene TRBV2; weak D call: TRBD2 (6 bases). This CDR3 is built from 17 residues. Germline CDR1 is SNHLY and CDR2 is FYNNEI. Trimming shortened V by 4 bases and J by 6 bases, and 25 bases separated the two germline ends. CDR3 sequence: CASSAPGSSAPESEQYF. The CDR3 nucleotides are TGTGCCAGCAGTGCACCGGGATCTAGCGCCCCTGAGAGCGAGCAGTACTTC.

V is TRBV2 and J is TRBJ1-1; unclear D gene. The V end lost 6 bases, the J end lost 2 bases, and 13 bases lay between the germline ends. CDR1 is SNHLY, CDR2 FYNNEI, per germline. The CDR3 is 14 residues long. The CDR3 region has the DNA TGTGCCAGCAGCAAGCAGGAGAGTAACACTGAAGCTTTCTTT. It codes for CASSKQESNTEAFF.

The chain has TRBV2 and TRBJ2-1; 11 bases match TRBD2. The ends lost 6 bases at V and 3 bases at J; junction bases unmatched: 7. The CDR3 length is 16 residues. Looked up from germline, CDR1 is SNHLY and CDR2 is FYNNEI. The CDR3 reads CASSDPGTSGYNEQFF. CDR3 nucleotides: TGTGCCAGCAGCGACCCCGGGACTAGCGGCTACAATGAGCAGTTCTTC.

This clone was found a few times. The rearrangement links TRBV5-1 to TRBJ1-1; D remains unclear. Between the trimmed V and J ends, which lost 2 bases and 0 bases, there was a span of 11 bases. CDR1 and CDR2 from the germline V gene are SGHRS and YFSETQ. The CDR3 spans 15 residues. The CDR3 region is CASSFGRNLNTEAFF. The CDR3 DNA follows: TGCGCCAGCAGCTTCGGTCGGAACTTGAACACTGAAGCTTTCTTT.

The V and J genes are TRBV9 and TRBJ2-1; no reliable D call. The CDR3 is made up of 12 amino acids. CDR1 SGDLS and CDR2 YYNGEE come from the germline V gene. Trimming removed 4 bases from V and 10 bases from J, with 12 bases in between. CDR3: CASSPPGREQFF. The CDR3 DNA is TGTGCCAGCAGCCCTCCGGGCAGGGAGCAGTTCTTC. Full variable domain (outside the CDR3, taken from reference TRBV9 and TRBJ2-1): DSGVTQTPKHLITATGQRVTLRCSPRSGDLSVYWYQQSLDQGLQFLIQYYNGEERAKGNILERFSAQQFPDLHSELNLSSLELGDSALYFCASSPPGREQFFGPGTRLTVL.

The CDR3 DNA reads TGTGCCAGCAGCCGCAGGGACAGGGACACTGAAGCTTTCTTT. Its protein product is CASSRRDRDTEAFF. This chain uses TRBV4-2 with TRBJ1-1; 9 nucleotides align to TRBD1. The CDR3 consists of 14 residues. From germline, CDR1 is LGHNA and CDR2 YNFKEQ. Losses at the gene ends were 4 bases for V and 3 bases for J; bases not matched to a gene: 3.

This sequence joins TRBV6-5 and TRBJ1-1; TRBD1 agrees at 7 bases. Trimming took 6 bases from V and 1 from J; bases not matched to a gene: 5. CDR3 size: 14 residues. Germline V gene data show CDR1 as MNHEY and CDR2 as SVGAGI. The DNA of the CDR3 is TGTGCCAGCAGGGAGGGGGCGTCGAACACTGAAGCTTTCTTT. Amino acids: CASREGASNTEAFF.

The chain links TRBV7-8 to TRBJ1-5; D is ambiguous. CDR3 length: 15 amino acids. V shed 0 bases and J shed 1 base, with 7 bases lying between them. Germline CDR1 is SGHVS and CDR2 is FQNEAQ. The CDR3 is CASSLALGSNQPQHF. The CDR3 coding sequence is TGTGCCAGCAGCTTAGCGCTGGGCAGCAATCAGCCCCAGCATTTT.

The chain links TRBV6-1 to TRBJ1-6; D may be TRBD1 (5 bases). This CDR3 contains 15 residues. Trimming stripped 4 bases from V and 9 bases from J, with 16 bases between. Germline values: CDR1 MNHNS, CDR2 SASEGT. The chain's CDR3 is CASSAGGWSGSPLHF. The CDR3 DNA sequence: TGTGCCAGCAGTGCCGGGGGGTGGTCAGGTTCACCCCTCCACTTT.

The V gene is TRBV18, the J gene TRBJ1-6; no definite D call. The CDR3 contains 13 residues. Germline values: CDR1 KGHSH, CDR2 LQKENI. The ends were cut back, 3 bases at V and 7 bases at J, with 7 bases in the middle. The CDR3 spells CASSPDTNSPLHF. CDR3 bases: TGTGCCAGCTCACCCGACACAAATTCACCCCTCCACTTT.

The chain is built from TRBV9 and TRBJ1-5; maybe TRBD1 (6 bases). V was shortened by 4 bases and J by 9 bases, with 14 bases between the two germline ends. Germline V gene lookup returns CDR1 SGDLS and CDR2 YYNGEE. This CDR3 is built from 13 residues. The CDR3, as DNA: TGTGCCAGCAGCTTAAACCCGGGGGCGCCCCAGCATTTT. The encoded protein is CASSLNPGAPQHF.

The chain links TRBV5-8 to TRBJ1-2, with D perhaps matching TRBD1 (6 bases). Germline V gene sequence: CDR1 SGHTS, CDR2 YDEGEE. The CDR3 spans 16 residues. The germline V and J ends were trimmed by 4 bases and 4 bases, with 20 bases remaining between them. The CDR3 DNA is TGTGCCAGCAGCCCGTTACAGGGCCTAGCGCTCTATGGCTACACCTTC. Amino acids: CASSPLQGLALYGYTF.

The V gene is TRBV6-1, the J gene TRBJ2-1; D uncertain. The V gene lost 4 bases and the J gene lost 2 bases, with 6 bases spanning the gap. Per the germline V gene, CDR1 is MNHNS and CDR2 is SASEGT. CDR3 length equals 13 residues. The CDR3 reads CASSGLTYNEQFF. The DNA of the CDR3 is TGTGCCAGCAGTGGGTTGACCTACAATGAGCAGTTCTTC.

This sequence joins TRBV2 and TRBJ2-7, with a possible D match to TRBD1 (6 bases). The CDR3 loop spans 13 amino acids. The germline V and J ends were trimmed by 8 bases and 2 bases, with 13 bases remaining between them. Germline V gene data show CDR1 as SNHLY and CDR2 as FYNNEI. The CDR3, as DNA: TGTGCCAGCGTTTACGGGACAACCTACGAGCAGTACTTC. Encoded protein: CASVYGTTYEQYF.

The rearrangement links TRBV10-3 to TRBJ2-2, with no clear D. Trimming took off 6 bases at V and 3 bases at J, with 8 bases between the two ends. This CDR3 contains 13 residues. Germline-derived CDR1 and CDR2 are ENHRY and SYGVKD. The CDR3 loop is CAIRGTDTGELFF. DNA for the CDR3: TGTGCCATCAGAGGAACAGACACCGGGGAGCTGTTTTTT.

The CDR3 DNA reads TGTGCCAGCAGCGTCGGGACTAGCGGGGCCTCAGAGACCCAGTACTTC. This translates into CASSVGTSGASETQYF. The rearrangement joins TRBV5-4 to TRBJ2-5; TRBD2 aligns across 13 bases. Germline V gene lookup returns CDR1 SGHNT and CDR2 YYREEE (reference sequence). The CDR3 has 16 amino acids. V trimming: 4 bases; J trimming: 4 bases; junction bases outside the gene matches: 7.

CDR3 bases: TGTGCCAGCAGGAAACCGGGACAGGAAGAGACCCAGTACTTC. Residues: CASRKPGQEETQYF. The V gene is TRBV11-2, the J gene TRBJ2-5; 8 positions match TRBD1. This CDR3 has 14 amino acids. Trimming removed 6 bases from V and 3 bases from J; junction bases left unmatched: 6. Germline CDR1 SGHAT, CDR2 FQNNGV.

This clone appeared a single time. The rearrangement links TRBV29-1 to TRBJ2-5; D gene uncertain. CDR3 size: 12 residues. From germline, CDR1 is SQVTM and CDR2 ANQGSEA. V was shortened by 4 bases and J by 3 bases, with 9 bases between the two germline ends. CDR3 DNA sequence: TGCAGCGTTGCACGGGCGGAAGAGACCCAGTACTTC. Protein: CSVARAEETQYF.

This chain links TRBV11-2 with TRBJ1-2; TRBD1 agrees at 8 bases. This CDR3 has 14 amino acids. The ends lost 4 bases at V and 8 bases at J; junction bases unmatched: 9. The germline V gene encodes CDR1 SGHAT and CDR2 FQNNGV. For the CDR3, the DNA is TGTGCCAGCAGCTCCTCAGGGGGCCCGGGAGGCTACACCTTC. The encoded protein is CASSSSGGPGGYTF.

The genes are TRBV28 and TRBJ1-6; tentatively, D is TRBD1 (6 bases). The germline CDR1 and CDR2 sequences are MDHEN and SYDVKM. This CDR3 spans 12 amino acids. V was cut by 8 bases and J by 8 bases, with 10 bases left in between. The CDR3 spells CASLGGYSPLHF. The CDR3 coding sequence is TGTGCCAGCTTAGGGGGGTATTCACCCCTCCACTTT.

The table lists this clone with a few counts. Within the sample, other DNA sequences also encode this same CDR3. V is TRBV6-5 and J is TRBJ2-7, with 7 positions matching TRBD2. Germline lookup yields CDR1 MNHEY and CDR2 SVGAGI. This CDR3 is built from 15 residues. Germline trimming cut 0 bases from V and 4 bases from J; bases unmatched to any gene: 6. The CDR3 region is CASSYSPQGGYEQYF. Written as DNA, the CDR3 is TGTGCCAGCAGTTACTCGCCCCAGGGAGGGTACGAGCAGTACTTC.

This clone was found once. The chain joins TRBV6-6 to TRBJ1-3; the D is unclear. V was clipped by 6 bases and J by 0 bases, with 3 bases between them. CDR1 and CDR2 (germline): MNHNY, SVGAGI (reference sequence). This CDR3 comprises 12 residues. CDR3 protein: CASSHSGNTIYF. CDR3 nucleotide sequence: TGTGCCAGCAGCCACTCTGGAAACACCATATATTTT.

The chain uses TRBV5-1 and TRBJ1-1; D gene unclear. Looked up from germline, CDR1 is SGHRS and CDR2 is YFSETQ. V gave up 0 bases and J gave up 3 bases, with 12 bases separating them. The length of the CDR3 is 15 residues. The CDR3 is CASSLVRRWDTEAFF. DNA of the CDR3: TGCGCCAGCAGCTTGGTCCGACGGTGGGACACTGAAGCTTTCTTT.

The chain recombines TRBV11-2 with TRBJ2-7; D gene ambiguous. This CDR3 spans 13 amino acids. V lost 4 bases and J lost 6, with 13 bases in between. Germline lookup yields CDR1 SGHAT and CDR2 FQNNGV. Here the CDR3 reads CASSSAPTVEQYF. The CDR3 DNA follows: TGTGCCAGCAGCTCAGCTCCGACTGTCGAGCAGTACTTC.

This chain uses TRBV5-1 with TRBJ2-1; D is perhaps TRBD2 (5 bases). CDR3 length: 14 amino acids. The germline gives CDR1 SGHRS, CDR2 YFSETQ. V was cut by 0 bases and J by 8 bases, with 12 bases left in between. CDR3 DNA sequence: TGCGCCAGCAGCTTGGGTAGCGTGATCGATGAGCAGTTCTTC. It yields the protein CASSLGSVIDEQFF.

This clone was picked up one time. The DNA for the CDR3 is TGCGCCAGCAGCTTGGAATCGGGACTAGCGGGGGAGACCCAGTACTTC. This codes for CASSLESGLAGETQYF. The chain is built from TRBV5-1 and TRBJ2-5; 13 bases agree with TRBD2. The CDR3 length is 16 residues. Per germline, CDR1 SGHRS and CDR2 YFSETQ. V gave up 0 bases and J gave up 5 bases; unmatched junction bases: 4.

The V and J genes are TRBV5-1 and TRBJ2-6; D is uncertain. Trimming cost V 2 bases and J 0 bases, with 12 bases left between them. The CDR3 loop spans 17 amino acids. The germline CDR1 and CDR2 sequences are SGHRS and YFSETQ. The CDR3 region is CASSFRNLNSGANVLTF. The CDR3 nucleotides read TGCGCCAGCAGCTTCAGGAATTTAAACTCTGGGGCCAACGTCCTGACTTTC.

V gene TRBV11-1 combines with J gene TRBJ2-1, with 7 nucleotides matching TRBD1. Losses at the gene ends were 4 bases for V and 3 bases for J; bases not matched to a gene: 6. CDR1 is SGHAT, CDR2 FQDESV, per germline (reference sequence). The CDR3 loop spans 15 amino acids. CDR3 DNA sequence: TGTGCCAGCAGCTCACAGGGGACGGACTACAATGAGCAGTTCTTC. This translates into CASSSQGTDYNEQFF.

The CDR3: CASSDLGSGAETQYF. The CDR3 coding sequence is TGTGCCAGCAGTGATCTCGGCTCGGGGGCGGAGACCCAGTACTTC. This sequence joins TRBV2 and TRBJ2-5; D is perhaps TRBD1 or TRBD2 (6 bases each). V lost 3 bases, J lost 5 bases, and 16 bases lay in between. CDR3 length equals 15 residues. Per the germline V gene, CDR1 is SNHLY and CDR2 is FYNNEI.